The 22 T cell receptor beta chains below come from one sample, sequenced in a study of cytomegalovirus exposure and HLA in healthy donors. Repertoires were generated with immunoSEQ multiplex PCR, while TCRdb's copy carries only in-frame clones and drops some. The sample contains around 300,000 clones, roughly 88% of which appear only once. The source material was PBMCs. The source is a young man in good health and CMV-seronegative.

This CDR3 is CASSRTGANQPQHF. The CDR3 nucleotides are TGTGCCAGCAGTCGGACAGGCGCCAATCAGCCCCAGCATTTT. The chain joins TRBV6-6 to TRBJ1-5; 7 positions agree with TRBD1. The length of the CDR3 is 14 residues. The V segment lost 5 bases and the J segment 3 bases; nucleotides outside the gene matches: 4. The germline V gene encodes CDR1 MNHNY and CDR2 SVGAGI (reference sequence).

The V and J genes are TRBV7-9 and TRBJ1-5; 10 nucleotides line up with TRBD1. This CDR3 has 16 amino acids. Per germline, CDR1 SEHNR and CDR2 FQNEAQ (reference sequence). The trim removed 2 bases at V and 7 bases at J, leaving 8 bases unmatched. The CDR3 DNA reads as TGTGCCAGCAGCTTATGGGACAGGGGCGCCTTACAGCCCCAGCATTTT. Translated, it gives CASSLWDRGALQPQHF.

CDR3 nucleotide sequence: TGTGCCAGCACCCGAGGGGGAAGCGGTCGTAATGAAAAACTGTTTTTT. Encoded protein: CASTRGGSGRNEKLFF. The chain links TRBV5-4 to TRBJ1-4; D perhaps matches TRBD1 (6 bases). The CDR3 is made up of 16 amino acids. The germline V and J ends were trimmed by 6 bases and 4 bases, with 19 bases remaining between them. Per germline, CDR1 SGHNT and CDR2 YYREEE (reference sequence).

V is TRBV11-2 and J is TRBJ2-5; 8 bases are shared with TRBD2. Trimming took 3 bases from V and 4 from J; bases not matched to a gene: 13. Germline V gene lookup returns CDR1 SGHAT and CDR2 FQNNGV. This CDR3 comprises 17 residues. The chain's CDR3 is CASSFLFAGGTGETQYF. The CDR3 region has the DNA TGTGCCAGCAGCTTTTTATTTGCGGGGGGTACAGGAGAGACCCAGTACTTC.

The chain has TRBV2 and TRBJ1-5; maybe TRBD1 (6 bases). CDR1 and CDR2 from the germline V gene are SNHLY and FYNNEI. There are 17 residues in the CDR3. The V and J ends lost 2 bases and 0 bases respectively, with 14 bases between them. For the CDR3, the DNA is TGTGCCAGCAGTGAACAGGGGATGGGAGCTAGCAATCAGCCCCAGCATTTT. Amino acids: CASSEQGMGASNQPQHF. Drawing the rest from reference TRBV2 and TRBJ1-5, the complete variable domain is EPEVTQTPSHQVTQMGQEVILRCVPISNHLYFYWYRQILGQKVEFLVSFYNNEISEKSEIFDDQFSVERPDGSNFTLKIRSTKLEDSAMYFCASSEQGMGASNQPQHFGDGTRLSIL.

This chain's CDR3 is CASGLGTGTGGTYEQYF. CDR3 in DNA: TGTGCTAGTGGTCTCGGAACCGGGACAGGGGGAACCTACGAGCAGTACTTC. The chain carries TRBV12-5 and TRBJ2-7; 11 bases line up with TRBD1. The CDR3 is 17 amino acids. V shed 5 bases and J 2 bases; nucleotides not matched to a gene: 11. The germline V gene has CDR1 LGHNT and CDR2 FRNRAP.

This chain uses TRBV7-8 with TRBJ2-5, with 12 bases that match TRBD2. The CDR3 contains 15 residues. Unmatched junction bases numbered 6, after V lost 5 bases and J lost 5 bases. Germline CDR1 reads SGHVS; CDR2 reads FQNEAQ. The CDR3 sequence is CASSPGLAGFETQYF. The CDR3 region has the DNA TGTGCCAGCAGCCCGGGACTAGCGGGTTTTGAGACCCAGTACTTC.

V is TRBV7-2 and J is TRBJ2-1, with 10 bases identical to TRBD2. V shed 2 bases, J shed 5 bases, and the junction held 3 bases outside the gene matches. The germline V gene encodes CDR1 SGHTA and CDR2 FQGNSA. CDR3 length equals 15 residues. The CDR3 spells CASSLYSGGDNEQFF. In DNA form, the CDR3 reads TGTGCCAGCAGCTTATACAGCGGGGGGGACAATGAGCAGTTCTTC.

The CDR3 coding sequence is TGTGCCAGCAGCGGGGGGACGGCCCATAATGAAAAACTGTTTTTT. As protein: CASSGGTAHNEKLFF. V gene TRBV7-8 combines with J gene TRBJ1-4; the D gene is possibly TRBD1 (5 bases). The CDR3 totals 15 residues. The V and J ends lost 5 bases and 4 bases respectively, with 14 bases between them. Germline lookup yields CDR1 SGHVS and CDR2 FQNEAQ.

The gene calls are TRBV23-1 and TRBJ2-2, with 10 bases identical to TRBD1. TRBV23-1 is labeled an ORF, and its function is uncertain. V shed 6 bases, J shed 5 bases, and the junction held 18 bases outside the gene matches. This CDR3 contains 19 residues. CDR3 sequence (DNA): TGCGCCAGCAGCCTCATACGGCGTCGGACAGGGGGTAGGACCGGGGAGCTGTTTTTT. This gives the protein CASSLIRRRTGGRTGELFF.

This chain joins TRBV7-9 and TRBJ2-7; D possibly corresponds to TRBD2 (7 bases). CDR3 length: 16 amino acids. Deletions cut 1 base from V and 2 bases from J, with 15 bases between. CDR1 SEHNR and CDR2 FQNEAQ come from the germline V gene (reference sequence). Written as DNA, the CDR3 is TGTGCCAGCAGCTTAGTCGGCACGGGGGGCCCCTACGAGCAGTACTTC. The encoded protein is CASSLVGTGGPYEQYF.

The genes are TRBV27 and TRBJ1-5; D may be TRBD1 (6 bases). CDR3 size: 14 residues. The germline V gene encodes CDR1 MNHEY and CDR2 SMNVEV (reference sequence). V was shortened by 5 bases and J by 4 bases, with 12 bases between the two germline ends. DNA for the CDR3: TGTGCCAGCAGTCTGGCACAGGGTAATCAGCCCCAGCATTTT. Protein: CASSLAQGNQPQHF.

This sequence joins TRBV27 and TRBJ1-2; 8 nucleotides line up with TRBD1. J lost 7 bases, V lost 3 bases, and 7 bases had no gene match. In germline, CDR1 is MNHEY, CDR2 SMNVEV (reference sequence). The CDR3 sequence is 14 residues long. CDR3 nucleotides: TGTGCCAGCAGTTTCTCGGGACAGGTTCGTGGCTACACCTTC. Protein: CASSFSGQVRGYTF.

This clone was picked up one time. The chain links TRBV28 to TRBJ1-1; D unresolved. Trimming left V 5 bases short and J 1 base short, with 11 bases between. The CDR3 covers 14 residues. Germline V gives CDR1 MDHEN, CDR2 SYDVKM. The CDR3 DNA is TGTGCCAGCAGTACTCAAAATAGGAACACTGAAGCTTTCTTT. As protein: CASSTQNRNTEAFF.

The gene calls are TRBV11-2 and TRBJ1-1; TRBD1 matches 7 bases. V lost 5 bases, J lost 1 base, and 7 bases stayed unmatched. The germline gives CDR1 SGHAT, CDR2 FQNNGV. This CDR3 is 15 amino acids long. CDR3 DNA sequence: TGTGCCAGCAGCCTCAGGACAGGATCGAACACTGAAGCTTTCTTT. It yields the protein CASSLRTGSNTEAFF.

This chain connects TRBV4-3 to TRBJ1-4; D gene unclear. CDR1 is LGHNA and CDR2 is YSLEER in the germline V gene. The V end was cut by 4 bases, the J end by 4 bases, with 10 bases between. The CDR3 has 14 amino acids. CDR3 loop: CASSLLTGNEKLFF. The CDR3 DNA reads TGCGCCAGCAGCCTCTTGACGGGTAATGAAAAACTGTTTTTT.

The chain joins TRBV5-4 to TRBJ1-1, with D hard to call. Trimming took off 4 bases at V and 1 base at J, with 23 bases between the two ends. The germline V gene encodes CDR1 SGHNT and CDR2 YYREEE (reference sequence). This CDR3 spans 18 amino acids. CDR3 amino acids: CASSLDGKPTAKNTEAFF. CDR3 DNA sequence: TGTGCCAGCAGCCTGGACGGGAAACCGACCGCAAAGAACACTGAAGCTTTCTTT.

The V call is TRBV5-4, the J call TRBJ1-6; 8 nucleotides align to TRBD1. Germline V lookup: CDR1 SGHNT, CDR2 YYREEE (reference sequence). The CDR3 totals 16 residues. V shed 5 bases, J shed 3 bases, and the junction held 7 bases outside the gene matches. The CDR3 spells CASSTHRGNYNSPLHF. The CDR3 DNA sequence: TGTGCCAGCAGTACTCACAGGGGGAACTATAATTCACCCCTCCACTTT.

This rearrangement joins TRBV19 to TRBJ1-6, with D possibly being TRBD1 (5 bases). Germline V gene lookup returns CDR1 LNHDA and CDR2 SQIVND (reference sequence). Between the trimmed V and J ends, which lost 3 bases and 0 bases, there was a span of 12 bases. This CDR3 has 17 residues. The CDR3 nucleotides are TGTGCCAGTAGTATGGACAACCCGAGCTCCTATAATTCACCCCTCCACTTT. Its translation: CASSMDNPSSYNSPLHF.

The chain is built from TRBV5-4 and TRBJ1-1, with 12 nucleotides matching TRBD1. The CDR3 extends over 15 amino acids. Trimming at V came to 2 bases and at J to 10 bases, leaving 9 bases not matched to a gene. CDR1 is SGHNT, CDR2 YYREEE, per germline (reference sequence). CDR3 residues: CASSFPGQGANVAFF. CDR3 nucleotide sequence: TGTGCCAGCAGCTTCCCGGGACAGGGGGCTAACGTAGCTTTCTTT. Variable domain in full (rest from reference TRBV5-4 and TRBJ1-1): ETGVTQSPTHLIKTRGQQVTLRCSSQSGHNTVSWYQQALGQGPQFIFQYYREEENGRGNFPPRFSGLQFPNYSSELNVNALELDDSALYLCASSFPGQGANVAFFGQGTRLTVV.

The chain employs TRBV4-1 and TRBJ2-1; 8 bases map to TRBD2. The germline V gene has CDR1 MGHRA and CDR2 YSYEKL. J lost 6 bases, V lost 0 bases, and 7 bases had no gene match. CDR3 length: 16 amino acids. The CDR3 loop is CASSQDRGSGVNEQFF. The CDR3 DNA reads TGCGCCAGCAGCCAAGATCGGGGTAGCGGGGTCAATGAGCAGTTCTTC.

The genes are TRBV13 and TRBJ1-1; tentatively, D is TRBD1 (6 bases). Trimming took 0 bases from V and 5 from J, leaving 16 bases between them. Looked up from germline, CDR1 is PRHDT and CDR2 is FYEKMQ (reference sequence). The CDR3 is 16 amino acids. This CDR3 reads CASSLGVLGGRTEAFF. In DNA, the CDR3 is TGTGCCAGCAGCTTAGGAGTTTTAGGGGGACGGACTGAAGCTTTCTTT.